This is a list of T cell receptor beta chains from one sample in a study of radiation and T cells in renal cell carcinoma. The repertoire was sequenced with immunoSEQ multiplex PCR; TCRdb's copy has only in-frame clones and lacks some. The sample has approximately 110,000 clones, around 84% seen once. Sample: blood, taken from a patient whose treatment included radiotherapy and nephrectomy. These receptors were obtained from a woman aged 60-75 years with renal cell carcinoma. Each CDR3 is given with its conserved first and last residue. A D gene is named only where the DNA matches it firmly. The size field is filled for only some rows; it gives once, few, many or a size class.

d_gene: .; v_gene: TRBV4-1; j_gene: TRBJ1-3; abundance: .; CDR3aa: CASSYGHGSGNTIYF; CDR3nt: TGCGCCAGCAGCTACGGACACGGCTCTGGAAACACCATATATTTT
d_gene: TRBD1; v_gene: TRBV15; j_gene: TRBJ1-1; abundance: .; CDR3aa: CATSHGGTGGTEAFF; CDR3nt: TGTGCCACCAGTCATGGCGGGACAGGGGGCACTGAAGCTTTCTTT
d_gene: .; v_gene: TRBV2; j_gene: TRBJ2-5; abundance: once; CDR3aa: CASRARESQETQYF; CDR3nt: TGTGCCAGCAGAGCACGGGAGTCCCAAGAGACCCAGTACTTC
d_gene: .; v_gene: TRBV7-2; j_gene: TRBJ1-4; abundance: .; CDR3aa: CASSLGSRSDEKLFF; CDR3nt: TGTGCCAGCAGCTTAGGGAGTAGGAGTGATGAAAAACTGTTTTTT
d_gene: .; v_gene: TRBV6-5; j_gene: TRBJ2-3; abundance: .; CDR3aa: CASSYGGSTDTQYF; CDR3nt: TGTGCCAGCAGTTACGGCGGGAGCACAGATACGCAGTATTTT
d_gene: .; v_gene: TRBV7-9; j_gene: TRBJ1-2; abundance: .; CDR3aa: CASSLGPGLYYGYTF; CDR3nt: TGTGCCAGCAGCTTAGGTCCAGGATTGTACTATGGCTACACCTTC
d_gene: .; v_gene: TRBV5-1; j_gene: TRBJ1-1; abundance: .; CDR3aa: CASSLRGVRTEAFF; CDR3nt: TGCGCCAGCAGCTTGAGAGGGGTACGAACTGAAGCTTTCTTT
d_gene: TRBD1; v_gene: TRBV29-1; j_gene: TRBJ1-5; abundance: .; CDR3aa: CSVSFAGQGYQPQHF; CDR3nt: TGCAGCGTTTCTTTCGCGGGACAGGGATATCAGCCCCAGCATTTT
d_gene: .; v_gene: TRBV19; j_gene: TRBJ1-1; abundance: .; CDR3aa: CASSVVSPSTEAFF; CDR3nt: TGTGCCAGTAGTGTGGTATCCCCGAGCACTGAAGCTTTCTTT
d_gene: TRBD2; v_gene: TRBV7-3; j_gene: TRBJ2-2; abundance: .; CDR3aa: CASSLWGGPSTGELFF; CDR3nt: TGTGCCAGCAGCTTATGGGGGGGTCCCAGCACCGGGGAGCTGTTTTTT
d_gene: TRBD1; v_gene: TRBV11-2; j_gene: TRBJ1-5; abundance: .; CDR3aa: CASSGQVDGPQHF; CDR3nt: TGTGCCAGCAGCGGACAGGTTGACGGGCCCCAGCATTTT
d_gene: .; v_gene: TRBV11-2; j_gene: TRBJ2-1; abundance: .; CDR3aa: CASSSHRRSYNEQFF; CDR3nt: TGTGCCAGCAGCTCCCACCGACGGTCCTACAATGAGCAGTTCTTC
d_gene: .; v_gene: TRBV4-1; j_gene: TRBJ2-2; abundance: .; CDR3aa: CASSAVQGIGDTGELFF; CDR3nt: TGCGCCAGCAGCGCCGTCCAGGGGATAGGCGACACCGGGGAGCTGTTTTTT
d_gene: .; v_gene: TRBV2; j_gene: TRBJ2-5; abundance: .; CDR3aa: CATLGQETQYF; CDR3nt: TGTGCCACCTTAGGCCAAGAGACCCAGTACTTC
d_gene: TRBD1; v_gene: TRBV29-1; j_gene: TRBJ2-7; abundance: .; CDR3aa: CSVELGTGVSYEQYF; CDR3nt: TGCAGCGTTGAACTCGGGACAGGCGTCTCCTACGAGCAGTACTTC
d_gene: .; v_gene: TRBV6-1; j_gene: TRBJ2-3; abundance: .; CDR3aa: CASSERGTSKVLDTQYF; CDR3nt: TGTGCCAGCAGTGAAAGGGGAACTAGCAAGGTTCTGGATACGCAGTATTTT
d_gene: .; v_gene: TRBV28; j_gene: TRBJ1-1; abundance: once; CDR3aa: CASSFGADTEAFF; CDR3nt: TGTGCCAGCAGTTTCGGGGCTGACACTGAAGCTTTCTTT
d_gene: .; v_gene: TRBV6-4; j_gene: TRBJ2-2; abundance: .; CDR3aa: CASSEKRGTGELFF; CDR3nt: TGTGCCAGCAGTGAGAAGAGGGGGACCGGGGAGCTGTTTTTT
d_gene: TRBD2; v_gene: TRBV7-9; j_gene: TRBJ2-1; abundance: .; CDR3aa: CASSFSGSNNEQFF; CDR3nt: TGTGCCAGCAGCTTCAGCGGGAGCAACAATGAGCAGTTCTTC
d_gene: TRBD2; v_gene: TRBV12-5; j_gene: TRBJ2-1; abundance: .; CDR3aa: CASSTSGGNNEQFF; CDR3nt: TGTGCCAGCTCGACTAGCGGAGGAAACAATGAGCAGTTCTTC
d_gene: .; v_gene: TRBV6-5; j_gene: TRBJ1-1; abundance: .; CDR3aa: CASTKGGEAFF; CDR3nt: TGTGCCAGCACCAAGGGAGGGGAAGCTTTCTTT
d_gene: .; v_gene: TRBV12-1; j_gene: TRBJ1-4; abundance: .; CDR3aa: CASSPSDRVGEKLFF; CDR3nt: TGTGCCAGCAGCCCTTCGGACAGGGTCGGAGAAAAACTGTTTTTT
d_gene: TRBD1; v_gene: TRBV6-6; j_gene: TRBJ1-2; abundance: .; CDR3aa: CASSSWTGDTYGYTF; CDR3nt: TGTGCCAGCAGTTCCTGGACAGGGGACACCTATGGCTACACCTTC
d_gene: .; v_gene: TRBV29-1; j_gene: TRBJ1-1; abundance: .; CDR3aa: CSARGVAEAFF; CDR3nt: TGCAGCGCACGGGGAGTGGCTGAAGCTTTCTTT
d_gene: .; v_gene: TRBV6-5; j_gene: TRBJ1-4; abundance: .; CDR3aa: CASAVGLSDEKLFF; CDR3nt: TGTGCCAGCGCCGTGGGGCTATCAGATGAAAAACTGTTTTTT
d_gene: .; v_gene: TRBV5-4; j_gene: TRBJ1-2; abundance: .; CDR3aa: CASSLRTEGDYGYTF; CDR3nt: TGTGCCAGCAGCTTGAGGACAGAGGGGGACTATGGCTACACCTTC
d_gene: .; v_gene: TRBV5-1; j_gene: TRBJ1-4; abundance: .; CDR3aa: CASSLATGAPNEKLFF; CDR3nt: TGCGCCAGCAGCTTGGCAACGGGGGCGCCTAATGAAAAACTGTTTTTT
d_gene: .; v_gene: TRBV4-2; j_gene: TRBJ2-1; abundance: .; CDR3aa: CASSRDLTDLDRYDEQFF; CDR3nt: TGTGCCAGCAGCCGAGATCTTACGGACCTGGACCGTTACGATGAGCAGTTCTTC
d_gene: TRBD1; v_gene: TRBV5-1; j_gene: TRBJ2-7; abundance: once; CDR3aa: CASSRNEGTGGRHEQYF; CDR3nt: TGCGCCAGCAGCCGAAATGAAGGGACAGGGGGCCGCCACGAGCAGTACTTC
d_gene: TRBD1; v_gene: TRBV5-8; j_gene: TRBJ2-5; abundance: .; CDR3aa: CASSSSGTVQETQYF; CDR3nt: TGTGCCAGCAGCTCATCCGGGACAGTTCAAGAGACCCAGTACTTC
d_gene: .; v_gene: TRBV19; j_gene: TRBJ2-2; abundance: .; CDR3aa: CASRLQGNTGELFF; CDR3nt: TGTGCCAGTAGACTACAGGGGAACACCGGGGAGCTGTTTTTT
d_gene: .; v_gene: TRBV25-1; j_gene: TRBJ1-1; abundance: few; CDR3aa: CASSEYGGWTEAFF; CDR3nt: TGTGCCAGCAGTGAATATGGGGGATGGACTGAAGCTTTCTTT
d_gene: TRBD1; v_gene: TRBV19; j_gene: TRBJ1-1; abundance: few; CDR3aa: CASSVDRGLNTEAFF; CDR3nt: TGTGCCAGTAGTGTGGACAGGGGCTTGAACACTGAAGCTTTCTTT
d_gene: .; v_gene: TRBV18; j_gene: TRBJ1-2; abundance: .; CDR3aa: CASSPEQGAYGYTF; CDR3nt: TGTGCCAGCTCACCGGAACAAGGGGCCTATGGCTACACCTTC
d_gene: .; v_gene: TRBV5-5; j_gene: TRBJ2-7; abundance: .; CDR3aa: CASSLWGDSYEQYF; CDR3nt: TGTGCCAGCAGCTTGTGGGGGGACTCCTACGAGCAGTACTTC
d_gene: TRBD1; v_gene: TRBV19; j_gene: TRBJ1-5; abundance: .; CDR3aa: CASSIWTGPNQPQHF; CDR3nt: TGTGCCAGTAGTATTTGGACAGGGCCTAATCAGCCCCAGCATTTT
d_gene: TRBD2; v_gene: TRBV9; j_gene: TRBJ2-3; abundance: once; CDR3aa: CASSVVSGGARDTQYF; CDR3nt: TGTGCCAGCAGCGTAGTAAGCGGGGGGGCCCGAGATACGCAGTATTTT
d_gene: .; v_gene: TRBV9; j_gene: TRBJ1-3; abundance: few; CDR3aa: CASSVAGDSGNTIYF; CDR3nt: TGTGCCAGCAGCGTAGCAGGGGACTCTGGAAACACCATATATTTT
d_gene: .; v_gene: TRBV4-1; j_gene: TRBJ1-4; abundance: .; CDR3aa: CASSQGTLGLEKLFF; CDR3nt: TGCGCCAGCAGCCAAGGGACTTTGGGGCTTGAAAAACTGTTTTTT
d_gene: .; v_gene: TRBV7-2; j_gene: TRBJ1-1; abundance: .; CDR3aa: CASSLALGGIEAFF; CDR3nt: TGTGCCAGCAGCTTAGCGCTGGGTGGCATTGAAGCTTTCTTT
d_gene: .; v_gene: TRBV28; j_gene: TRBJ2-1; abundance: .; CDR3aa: CASSFGPWAEQFF; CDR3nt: TGTGCCAGCAGTTTTGGGCCCTGGGCGGAGCAGTTCTTC
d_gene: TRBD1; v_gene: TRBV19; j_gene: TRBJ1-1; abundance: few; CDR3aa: CASTHSDRPTEAFF; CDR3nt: TGTGCCAGCACTCATTCGGACAGGCCGACTGAAGCTTTCTTT
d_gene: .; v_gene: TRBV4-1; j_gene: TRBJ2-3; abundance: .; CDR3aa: CASSQAASRGASTDTQYF; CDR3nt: TGCGCCAGCAGCCAAGCGGCTTCGCGCGGGGCGAGCACAGATACGCAGTATTTT
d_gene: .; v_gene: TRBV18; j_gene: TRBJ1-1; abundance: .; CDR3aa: CASSPDTPEAFF; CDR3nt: TGTGCCAGCTCCCCAGACACCCCTGAAGCTTTCTTT
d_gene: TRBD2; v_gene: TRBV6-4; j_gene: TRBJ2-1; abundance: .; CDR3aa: CASSEGAGDYYNEQFF; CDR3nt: TGTGCCAGCAGTGAAGGGGCGGGGGACTACTACAATGAGCAGTTCTTC
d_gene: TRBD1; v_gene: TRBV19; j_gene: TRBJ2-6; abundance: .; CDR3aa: CASSTGTGAAGANVLTF; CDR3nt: TGTGCCAGTAGTACCGGGACAGGGGCGGCCGGGGCCAACGTCCTGACTTTC
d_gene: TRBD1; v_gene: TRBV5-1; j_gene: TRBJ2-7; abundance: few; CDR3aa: CASSSATGLEQYF; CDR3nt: TGCGCCAGCAGCTCGGCGACAGGGCTCGAGCAGTACTTC
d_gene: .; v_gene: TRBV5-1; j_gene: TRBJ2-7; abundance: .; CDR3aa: CASSLADKGDEQYF; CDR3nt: TGCGCCAGCAGCTTGGCCGATAAAGGCGACGAGCAGTACTTC